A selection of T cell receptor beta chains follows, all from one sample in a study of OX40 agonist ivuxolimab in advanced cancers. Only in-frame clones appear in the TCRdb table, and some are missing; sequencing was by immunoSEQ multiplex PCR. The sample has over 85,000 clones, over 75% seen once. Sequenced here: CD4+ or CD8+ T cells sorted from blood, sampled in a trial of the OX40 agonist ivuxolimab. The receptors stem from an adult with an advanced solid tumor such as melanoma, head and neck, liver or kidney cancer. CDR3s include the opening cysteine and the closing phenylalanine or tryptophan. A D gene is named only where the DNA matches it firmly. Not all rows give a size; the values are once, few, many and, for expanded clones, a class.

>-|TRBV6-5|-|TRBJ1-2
TGTGCCAGCAGTTACAGCGGGGAAAGTGGCTACACCTTC
CASSYSGESGYTF
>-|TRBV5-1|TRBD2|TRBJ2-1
TGCGCCAGTACTCGGACTAGCGGCCACAATGAGCAGTTCTTC
CASTRTSGHNEQFF
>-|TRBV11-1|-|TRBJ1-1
TGTGCCAGCAGCTTCAGCAGGTCGGCCACTGAAGCTTTCTTT
CASSFSRSATEAFF
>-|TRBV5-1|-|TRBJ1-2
TGCGCCAGCAGCCCAAGGGCAGGGGTCGTTGGGGGCTATGGCTACACCTTC
CASSPRAGVVGGYGYTF
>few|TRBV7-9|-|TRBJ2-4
TGTGCCAGCAGCCAAACGGCAGACATTCAGTACTTC
CASSQTADIQYF
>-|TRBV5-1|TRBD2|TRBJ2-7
TGCGCCAGCAGCCGCCCCGGGACTAGCGGGAGGGAGCAGTACTTC
CASSRPGTSGREQYF
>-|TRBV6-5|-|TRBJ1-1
TGTGCCAGCATGCGGGTGATGAACACTGAAGCTTTCTTT
CASMRVMNTEAFF
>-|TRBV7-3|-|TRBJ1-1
TGTGCCAGCAGCTTAACTGCAGGGGCTGCTGAAGCTTTCTTT
CASSLTAGAAEAFF
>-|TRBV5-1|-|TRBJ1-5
TGCGCCAGCAGCCCCGAAGGGGACAGCAATCAGCCCCAGCATTTT
CASSPEGDSNQPQHF
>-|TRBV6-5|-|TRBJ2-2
TGTGCCAGCAGTTACGGCAGGAGAAGCGCCGGGGAGCTGTTTTTT
CASSYGRRSAGELFF
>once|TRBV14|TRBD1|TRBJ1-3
TGTGCCAGCAGCCAACACAGGGGCTCTGGAAACACCATATATTTT
CASSQHRGSGNTIYF
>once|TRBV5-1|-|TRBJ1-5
TGCGCCAGCAGCTTGACGGGGGCAGGCAATCAGCCCCAGCATTTT
CASSLTGAGNQPQHF
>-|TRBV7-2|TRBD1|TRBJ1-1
TGTGCCAGCAGCCGGGGACAGATGAACACTGAAGCTTTCTTT
CASSRGQMNTEAFF
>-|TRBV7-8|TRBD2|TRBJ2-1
TGTGCCAGCAGCTTAGTTTCTAGCGGGACAAGCTCCTACAATGAGCAGTTCTTC
CASSLVSSGTSSYNEQFF